The 20 T cell receptor beta chains listed next were all sequenced from one sample in a study of blood T cells in healthy people across ages. Through a sample-barcoded 5' primer and a J-beta primer mix, a second PCR was run for about 6 to 11 cycles. TCRdb processed the 5' RACE reads anew with MiXCR; each CDR3 protein has one entry. The sample lists 500,000 to 600,000 distinct CDR3 sequences; 25% to 30% were seen once. Input material: blood. These receptors originate from a woman in her sixties or seventies in good health.

The rearrangement links TRBV29-1 to TRBJ1-1, with D unclear. Per germline, CDR1 SQVTM and CDR2 ANQGSEA. Trimming cost V 4 bases and J 1 base, with 16 bases left between them. The CDR3 totals 15 residues. In DNA form, the CDR3 reads TGCAGCGTTGCCACCTCCCGGACGGGGAACACTGAAGCTTTCTTT. Protein sequence: CSVATSRTGNTEAFF.

The chain has TRBV12-3 or TRBV12-4 and TRBJ2-3; 11 nucleotides match TRBD2. CDR3 size: 14 residues. V lost 7 bases, J lost 1 base, and 1 base stayed unmatched. CDR3 in amino acids: CASMTSGGTDTQYF. CDR3 DNA sequence: TGTGCCAGCATGACTAGCGGGGGCACAGATACGCAGTATTTT.

This clonotype was picked up a small number of times. This chain links TRBV11-2 with TRBJ1-3; 8 nucleotides match TRBD1. CDR3 size: 15 residues. The V segment lost 5 bases and the J segment 4 bases; nucleotides outside the gene matches: 7. Germline V gene lookup returns CDR1 SGHAT and CDR2 FQNNGV. The CDR3 nucleotides read TGTGCCAGCAGCGGACAGGGACTGAGGGGAAACACCATATATTTT. Protein product: CASSGQGLRGNTIYF.

The rearrangement joins TRBV20-1 to TRBJ1-4; possible D gene TRBD1, 6 bases. The CDR3 extends over 14 amino acids. V lost 2 bases to trimming and J lost 2 bases, with 9 bases between them. Looked up from germline, CDR1 is DFQATT and CDR2 is SNEGSKA (reference sequence). This CDR3 reads CSARRGGTNEKLFF. The DNA of the CDR3 is TGCAGTGCTAGAAGGGGGGGGACTAATGAAAAACTGTTTTTT.

The CDR3 nucleotides are TGTGCCAGCAGCCCCGACGTCGGACGGCCGTATGGCTACACCTTC. It yields the protein CASSPDVGRPYGYTF. V gene TRBV5-5 combines with J gene TRBJ1-2; D gene ambiguous. The V gene lost 4 bases and the J gene lost 5 bases, with 18 bases spanning the gap. There are 15 residues in the CDR3. Germline CDR1 and CDR2: SGHKS and YYEKEE (reference sequence). Looking up the rest from reference TRBV5-5 and TRBJ1-2 gives the full variable domain: DAGVTQSPTHLIKTRGQQVTLRCSPISGHKSVSWYQQVLGQGPQFIFQYYEKEERGRGNFPDRFSARQFPNYSSELNVNALLLGDSALYLCASSPDVGRPYGYTFGSGTRLTVV.

The V and J genes are TRBV19 and TRBJ1-2; D possibly corresponds to TRBD1 (6 bases). The germline V gene has CDR1 LNHDA and CDR2 SQIVND (reference sequence). V gave up 5 bases and J gave up 7 bases, with 17 bases separating them. The CDR3 is 14 residues long. CDR3 nucleotide sequence: TGTGCCAGTAGTCGACAGGAAAGTTCGGCTGGCTACACCTTC. Protein sequence: CASSRQESSAGYTF.

Concerning this clonotype: A read error may account for a junction end that differs from germline. This chain connects TRBV20-1 to TRBJ2-1, with 9 bases aligning to TRBD2. The CDR3 is 18 residues long. Germline V gene lookup returns CDR1 DFQATT and CDR2 SNEGSKA (reference sequence). CDR3 protein: CSARDPRGGGGTYNEQSF. The CDR3 DNA is TGCAGTGCTAGAGACCCTCGGGGCGGGGGGGGTACCTACAATGAGCAGTCCTTC.

This clonotype was recorded a few times. The chain combines TRBV6-6 with TRBJ1-2, with D perhaps matching TRBD1 (5 bases). CDR3 length equals 13 residues. V was shortened by 5 bases and J by 4 bases, with 11 bases between the two germline ends. Germline V lookup: CDR1 MNHNY, CDR2 SVGAGI (reference sequence). CDR3 sequence (DNA): TGTGCCAGCAGTCCCCAAGGGGTCTATGGCTACACCTTC. Amino acid sequence: CASSPQGVYGYTF.

The rearrangement links TRBV12-3 or TRBV12-4 to TRBJ1-2; 7 nucleotides agree with TRBD1. V lost 4 bases and J lost 14; bases outside the gene matches: 19. CDR3 length equals 15 residues. CDR3 sequence (DNA): TGTGCCAGCAGTTCCTCCGGGACAGTCTCGGGTGGCGGGACCTTC. Amino acid sequence: CASSSSGTVSGGGTF.

This clonotype has more than one count but fewer than ten. This rearrangement joins TRBV9 to TRBJ1-4; no clear D gene. Per the germline V gene, CDR1 is SGDLS and CDR2 is YYNGEE. V was shortened by 0 bases and J by 4 bases, with 7 bases between the two germline ends. This CDR3 is built from 14 residues. CDR3 residues: CASSVGRINEKLFF. The CDR3 DNA reads TGTGCCAGCAGCGTAGGCCGGATTAATGAAAAACTGTTTTTT.

This clonotype was counted only a few times. The rearrangement joins TRBV5-1 to TRBJ2-3; D is undetermined. Germline CDR1 is SGHRS and CDR2 is YFSETQ. The CDR3 consists of 16 residues. Deletions cut 4 bases from V and 5 bases from J, with 20 bases between. The CDR3 DNA follows: TGCGCCAGCAGCCCGCTCACTCCTACCCAAGGAGATACGCAGTATTTT. As protein: CASSPLTPTQGDTQYF.

The V call is TRBV6-2 or TRBV6-3, the J call TRBJ1-2, with D tentatively TRBD1 (6 bases). CDR1 and CDR2 from the germline V gene are MNHEY and SVGEGT. The germline V and J ends were trimmed by 6 bases and 4 bases, with 15 bases remaining between them. The CDR3 extends over 14 amino acids. This chain's CDR3 is CASRTGTASYGYTF. CDR3 bases: TGTGCCAGCAGAACAGGGACGGCAAGCTATGGCTACACCTTC.

The chain carries TRBV12-5 and TRBJ2-3; D possibly corresponds to TRBD2 (6 bases). Germline V gives CDR1 LGHNT, CDR2 FRNRAP. The CDR3 totals 15 residues. Trimming took 3 bases from V and 0 from J, leaving 10 bases between them. CDR3 bases: TGTGCTAGTGGTTTCGCCGGGACTAGCACAGATACGCAGTATTTT. Protein sequence: CASGFAGTSTDTQYF.

The gene calls are TRBV3-1 and TRBJ1-1; TRBD1 agrees at 7 bases. V lost 6 bases and J lost 3; bases outside the gene matches: 4. This CDR3 contains 13 residues. From germline, CDR1 is LGHDT and CDR2 YNNKEL (reference sequence). The CDR3 loop is CASSLTGYTEAFF. The CDR3 nucleotides are TGTGCCAGCAGTTTGACAGGGTACACTGAAGCTTTCTTT.

The rearrangement uses TRBV7-2 and TRBJ2-5; the match to TRBD2 covers 8 bases. The DNA matches TRBJ2-7 better at its end, which makes the J call doubtful. The length of the CDR3 is 15 residues. Germline assignment: CDR1 SGHTA and CDR2 FQGNSA. The CDR3 region is CASSKLAVSSYEQYF. CDR3 DNA sequence: TGTGCCAGCAGTAAACTAGCGGTGAGCTCCTACGAGCAGTACTTC.

This clonotype was seen repeatedly, ten times or more. This chain connects TRBV5-5 to TRBJ2-1, with D possibly matching TRBD1 (5 bases). This CDR3 is 12 amino acids long. V lost 0 bases and J 14 bases, leaving 12 bases between the germline ends. Germline V gene sequence: CDR1 SGHKS, CDR2 YYEKEE (reference sequence). CDR3 residues: CASSLDRGMKFF. CDR3 bases: TGTGCCAGCAGCTTGGATAGGGGAATGAAGTTCTTC.

V is TRBV4-3 and J is TRBJ2-1, with 8 bases fitting TRBD2. This CDR3 is built from 18 residues. Losses at the gene ends were 0 bases for V and 5 bases for J; bases not matched to a gene: 12. Germline lookup yields CDR1 LGHNA and CDR2 YSLEER. The CDR3 bases are TGCGCCAGCAGCCAAGAATGGCTAGCGGGCCATAACCACAATGAGCAGTTCTTC. Its translation: CASSQEWLAGHNHNEQFF.

This clonotype was counted only a few times. The V gene is TRBV12-3 or TRBV12-4, the J gene TRBJ2-7; D is perhaps TRBD2 (6 bases). V lost 5 bases and J 2 bases, leaving 13 bases between the germline ends. The CDR3 loop spans 14 amino acids. The CDR3 region has the DNA TGTGCCAGCAGTCCTCGACTAGGCGCCTACGAGCAGTACTTC. It specifies CASSPRLGAYEQYF.

A few counts support this clonotype. The chain recombines TRBV19 with TRBJ1-2; 7 bases are shared with TRBD1. The V segment lost 7 bases and the J segment 7 bases; nucleotides outside the gene matches: 12. The CDR3 consists of 14 residues. The V gene's germline CDR1 is LNHDA and CDR2 SQIVND (reference sequence). The CDR3 sequence is CASTATGRGGGYTF. The CDR3 DNA follows: TGTGCCAGTACCGCGACAGGGAGAGGGGGTGGCTACACCTTC.

V gene TRBV9 combines with J gene TRBJ2-3, with a possible D match to TRBD2 (5 bases). Between the trimmed V and J ends, which lost 4 bases and 8 bases, there was a span of 20 bases. In germline, CDR1 is SGDLS, CDR2 YYNGEE. This CDR3 is 15 amino acids long. The CDR3 spells CASSPHLSGPGTQYF. DNA for the CDR3: TGTGCCAGCAGCCCACACCTGAGCGGCCCGGGTACGCAGTATTTT.